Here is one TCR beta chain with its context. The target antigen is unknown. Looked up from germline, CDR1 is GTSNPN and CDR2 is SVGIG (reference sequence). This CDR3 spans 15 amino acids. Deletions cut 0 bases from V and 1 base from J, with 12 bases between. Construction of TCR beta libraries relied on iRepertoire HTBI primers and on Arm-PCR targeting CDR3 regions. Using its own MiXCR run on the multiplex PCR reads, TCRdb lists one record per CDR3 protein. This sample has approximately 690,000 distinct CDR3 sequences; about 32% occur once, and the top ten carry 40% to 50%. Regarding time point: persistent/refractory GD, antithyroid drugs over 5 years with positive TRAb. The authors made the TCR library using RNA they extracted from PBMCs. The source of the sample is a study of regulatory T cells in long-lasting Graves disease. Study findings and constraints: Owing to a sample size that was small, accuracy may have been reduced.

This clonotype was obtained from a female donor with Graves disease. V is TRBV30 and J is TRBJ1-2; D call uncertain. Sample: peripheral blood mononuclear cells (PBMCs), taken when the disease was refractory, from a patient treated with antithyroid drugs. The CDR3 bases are TGTGCCTGGAGTGTATCTTTTCGGGATAACTATGGCTACACCTTC. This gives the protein CAWSVSFRDNYGYTF.